Given below is one TCR beta chain in context. Its antigen is undetermined. This specimen belongs to a study of early stage breast cancer tumors. Study observations and caveats: Comparing each tissue with blood distinguished tumor from normal in about 85% of the 16 patients.

Clones were sequenced by immunoSEQ multiplex PCR, and TCRdb holds only the in-frame ones, with some missing. Among 15,000 or so clones listed, roughly 80% were seen once. V shed 8 bases and J 2 bases; nucleotides not matched to a gene: 4. The CDR3 sequence is 13 residues long. Per germline, CDR1 MGHDK and CDR2 SYGVNS. The chain employs TRBV25-1 and TRBJ2-3; 7 bases agree with TRBD1. This TCR was sampled from a person under 45 with breast cancer. Sequenced material: normal breast tissue next to the tumor. For the CDR3, the DNA is TGTGCCAGCGAGGGGGCCTTCACAGATACGCAGTATTTT. Translation gives CASEGAFTDTQYF.